Presented here are 32 T cell receptor beta chains from one specimen sequenced in a study of OX40 agonist ivuxolimab in advanced cancers. Produced via immunoSEQ multiplex PCR; TCRdb's table is partial and in-frame only. Of some 52,000 clones detected, 85% to 95% appear once; the ten largest clones hold 9% to 15%. This specimen was CD4+ or CD8+ T cells sorted from blood, taken in a trial of the OX40 agonist ivuxolimab. These receptors all stem from an adult with an advanced solid tumor such as melanoma, head and neck, liver or kidney cancer.

The chain combines TRBV6-1 with TRBJ2-7, with D unresolved. The CDR3 contains 11 residues. The germline CDR1 and CDR2 sequences are MNHNS and SASEGT. V shed 6 bases and J shed 2 bases, with 5 bases lying between them. CDR3 sequence (DNA): TGTGCCAGCAGGACCACCTACGAGCAGTACTTC. It yields the protein CASRTTYEQYF.

This rearrangement joins TRBV6-1 to TRBJ2-5, with 13 bases that match TRBD2. J lost 4 bases, V lost 4 bases, and 6 bases had no gene match. Germline CDR1 MNHNS, CDR2 SASEGT. The CDR3 is 16 amino acids. In nucleotides, the CDR3 is TGTGCCAGCAGTGCACCAACTAGCGGGAGGGGAGAGACCCAGTACTTC. Its protein product is CASSAPTSGRGETQYF.

V and J are TRBV4-1 and TRBJ2-1, with a weak D call TRBD1 (5 bases). Germline lookup yields CDR1 MGHRA and CDR2 YSYEKL. CDR3 length: 14 residues. The V and J ends lost 2 bases and 10 bases respectively, with 15 bases between them. The DNA of the CDR3 is TGCGCCAGCAGCCAAAAAACAGGATACGTAGAGCAGTTCTTC. Amino acid sequence: CASSQKTGYVEQFF.

The chain is built from TRBV7-2 and TRBJ2-1; 7 nucleotides line up with TRBD2. V lost 2 bases, J lost 8 bases, and 12 bases stayed unmatched. The germline gives CDR1 SGHTA, CDR2 FQGNSA. CDR3 length equals 16 residues. CDR3 amino acids: CASSLRPAGREDEQFF. The CDR3 coding sequence is TGTGCCAGCAGCTTACGCCCAGCGGGAAGGGAGGATGAGCAGTTCTTC.

The chain links TRBV30 to TRBJ1-1; tentative D call: TRBD1 (5 bases). V dropped 2 bases and J dropped 8 bases, with 15 bases sitting between them. The germline V gene encodes CDR1 GTSNPN and CDR2 SVGIG (reference sequence). The CDR3 consists of 13 residues. CDR3 amino acids: CAWSMGGHLEAFF. CDR3 in DNA: TGTGCCTGGAGTATGGGGGGTCACCTCGAAGCTTTCTTT.

The chain employs TRBV5-6 and TRBJ2-3; D is possibly TRBD2 (5 bases). Germline loops: CDR1 SGHDT, CDR2 YYEEEE. Trimming took off 4 bases at V and 0 bases at J, with 12 bases between the two ends. The CDR3 extends over 15 amino acids. The CDR3 reads CASSVAQRSTDTQYF. CDR3 in DNA: TGTGCCAGCAGCGTGGCCCAGCGGAGCACAGATACGCAGTATTTT.

This chain uses TRBV6-5 with TRBJ1-1; D uncertain. The CDR3 runs 16 residues. CDR1 and CDR2 from the germline V gene are MNHEY and SVGAGI. V shed 0 bases and J shed 2 bases, with 13 bases lying between them. CDR3 DNA sequence: TGTGCCAGCAGTTACTCGACTGCAGGTTTTAACACTGAAGCTTTCTTT. Translating it yields CASSYSTAGFNTEAFF.

The chain combines TRBV7-2 with TRBJ2-5; the match to TRBD2 covers 13 bases. CDR1 and CDR2 (germline): SGHTA, FQGNSA. The junction had 9 bases not matched to a gene; V was cut back by 5 bases and J by 3 bases. The CDR3 covers 17 residues. The CDR3 DNA reads TGTGCCAGCAGCATGCCGGGACTAGCGGGACTCGAAGAGACCCAGTACTTC. Translating gives CASSMPGLAGLEETQYF.

The V and J genes are TRBV28 and TRBJ2-3; 10 bases agree with TRBD1. CDR1 MDHEN and CDR2 SYDVKM come from the germline V gene. Trimming removed 1 base from V and 5 bases from J; junction bases left unmatched: 3. The length of the CDR3 is 15 residues. In DNA form, the CDR3 reads TGTGCCAGCAGTTTATTGACAGGGGGCCGAGATACGCAGTATTTT. This codes for CASSLLTGGRDTQYF.

The rearrangement joins TRBV7-2 to TRBJ2-3; D gene uncertain. The CDR3 runs to 14 residues. Trimming pared 5 bases from V and 8 bases from J, leaving 17 bases between. Germline loops: CDR1 SGHTA, CDR2 FQGNSA. CDR3 protein: CASSLGPSVGTQYF. The CDR3 coding sequence is TGTGCCAGCAGCCTAGGGCCCTCGGTGGGTACGCAGTATTTT.

The chain employs TRBV19 and TRBJ2-2, with D possibly TRBD2 on 6 matching bases. Trimming cost V 5 bases and J 6 bases, with 28 bases left between them. CDR3 length equals 19 residues. Germline loops: CDR1 LNHDA, CDR2 SQIVND (reference sequence). CDR3 region: CASSVWALSGWEESGELFF. CDR3 DNA: TGTGCCAGTAGTGTCTGGGCCCTAAGCGGATGGGAGGAGTCCGGGGAGCTGTTTTTT.

This chain's CDR3 is CASSLWGQGPYEQYF. The CDR3 DNA reads TGTGCCAGTAGTCTCTGGGGACAGGGTCCCTACGAGCAGTACTTC. The chain has TRBV19 and TRBJ2-5; 9 bases match TRBD1. The J call may be faulty, since TRBJ2-7 better matches the DNA end. The CDR3 sequence is 15 residues long. Germline V gene data show CDR1 as LNHDA and CDR2 as SQIVND (reference sequence).

This rearrangement joins TRBV9 to TRBJ2-5, with 7 bases identical to TRBD2. Gene TRBJ2-7 matches the end of the DNA better, so the J call may be wrong. The CDR3 has 14 residues. The germline CDR1 and CDR2 sequences are SGDLS and YYNGEE. The CDR3 protein is CASSTRDYSYEQYF. The CDR3 DNA sequence: TGTGCCAGCAGCACACGGGACTACTCCTACGAGCAGTACTTC.

This clone was seen just once. This chain joins TRBV9 and TRBJ2-7; a weak D match, TRBD1 (5 bases). Germline lookup yields CDR1 SGDLS and CDR2 YYNGEE. V lost 3 bases to trimming and J lost 3 bases, with 13 bases between them. This CDR3 comprises 14 residues. The CDR3 DNA follows: TGTGCCAGCAGCGAACAGGACCTTGGCTACGAGCAGTACTTC. This codes for CASSEQDLGYEQYF.

The chain joins TRBV19 to TRBJ1-2; D is unclear. The CDR3 spans 13 residues. Germline CDR1 LNHDA, CDR2 SQIVND (reference sequence). V lost 1 base to trimming and J lost 6 bases, with 9 bases between them. Here the CDR3 reads CASSIGLFDGYTF. CDR3 nucleotide sequence: TGTGCCAGTAGTATAGGACTTTTTGATGGCTACACCTTC.

CDR3 residues: CASSPSSGVDQETQYF. In nucleotides, the CDR3 is TGTGCCAGCAGCCCATCTAGCGGGGTGGACCAAGAGACCCAGTACTTC. This rearrangement joins TRBV4-2 to TRBJ2-5; 9 nucleotides agree with TRBD2. This CDR3 has 16 amino acids. Germline trimming cut 4 bases from V and 0 bases from J; bases unmatched to any gene: 6. CDR1 LGHNA and CDR2 YNFKEQ come from the germline V gene.

V is TRBV29-1 and J is TRBJ2-7; 7 nucleotides line up with TRBD1. This CDR3 contains 11 residues. CDR1 and CDR2 from the germline V gene are SQVTM and ANQGSEA. The CDR3 here is CSTGDTGEQYF. The CDR3 DNA reads TGCAGTACAGGGGACACGGGGGAGCAGTACTTC.

The chain uses TRBV18 and TRBJ2-7; D might be TRBD1 (5 bases). Trimming took 3 bases from V and 2 from J, leaving 14 bases between them. The CDR3 is made up of 15 amino acids. Germline CDR1 KGHSH, CDR2 LQKENI. Written as DNA, the CDR3 is TGTGCCAGCTCACCTTACGACAGCTACACCTACGAGCAGTACTTC. Amino acid sequence: CASSPYDSYTYEQYF.

The chain carries TRBV27 and TRBJ2-3; D gene uncertain. The CDR3 runs 13 residues. Trimming removed 3 bases at V and 5 bases at J, with 9 bases between. Germline loops: CDR1 MNHEY, CDR2 SMNVEV (reference sequence). The CDR3 here is CASSFFGIDTQYF. In DNA, the CDR3 is TGTGCCAGCAGTTTTTTTGGGATAGATACGCAGTATTTT.

V is TRBV15 and J is TRBJ1-1, with TRBD1 identical over 7 bases. The trim removed 9 bases at V and 0 bases at J, leaving 10 bases unmatched. The CDR3 has 15 residues. The germline CDR1 and CDR2 sequences are LNHNV and YYDKDF (reference sequence). DNA for the CDR3: TGTGCCACGCGACGGCATGGGACAGTGAACACTGAAGCTTTCTTT. Translating it yields CATRRHGTVNTEAFF.

The table lists this clone with a few counts. The chain recombines TRBV5-6 with TRBJ2-1; the match to TRBD2 covers 7 bases. Looked up from germline, CDR1 is SGHDT and CDR2 is YYEEEE. CDR3 size: 14 residues. V was clipped by 4 bases and J by 6 bases; unmatched bases: 7. DNA for the CDR3: TGTGCCAGCAGCGTTTCCGGGACTACCAATGAGCAGTTCTTC. Residues: CASSVSGTTNEQFF.

The rearrangement joins TRBV2 to TRBJ2-1, with D perhaps being TRBD1 or TRBD2 (6 bases each). The CDR3 contains 14 residues. With 7 bases removed from V and 7 bases from J, the gap between germline ends came to 17 bases. Germline assignment: CDR1 SNHLY and CDR2 FYNNEI. The CDR3 loop is CASTETGGLNEQFF. CDR3 coding DNA: TGTGCCAGCACCGAGACAGGAGGGTTGAATGAGCAGTTCTTC.

The gene calls are TRBV5-3 and TRBJ2-7, with 8 bases lining up with TRBD2. TRBV5-3 is labeled an ORF, and its function is uncertain. There are 15 residues in the CDR3. V trimming: 2 bases; J trimming: 5 bases; junction bases outside the gene matches: 9. The CDR3 reads CARSFSSSGLNEQYF. In nucleotides, the CDR3 is TGTGCCAGAAGCTTCAGTTCTAGCGGGTTGAACGAGCAGTACTTC.

The chain recombines TRBV5-1 with TRBJ2-3, with 11 bases identical to TRBD1. Germline CDR1 reads SGHRS; CDR2 reads YFSETQ. V lost 0 bases to trimming and J lost 4 bases; unmatched junction nucleotides: 4. This CDR3 contains 16 residues. The CDR3 DNA reads TGCGCCAGCAGCTTGGACAGGACAGGGGGCGCAGATACGCAGTATTTT. Amino acids: CASSLDRTGGADTQYF.

The chain combines TRBV28 with TRBJ1-1; TRBD1 agrees at 7 bases. The CDR3 length is 16 residues. V shed 6 bases and J 5 bases; nucleotides not matched to a gene: 15. Germline V gene sequence: CDR1 MDHEN, CDR2 SYDVKM. The CDR3 sequence: CASSQTGFIGGTEAFF. The CDR3 bases are TGTGCCAGCAGCCAGACAGGGTTTATAGGGGGGACTGAAGCTTTCTTT. Full variable domain (missing parts from reference TRBV28 and TRBJ1-1): DVKVTQSSRYLVKRTGEKVFLECVQDMDHENMFWYRQDPGLGLRLIYFSYDVKMKEKGDIPEGYSVSREKKERFSLILESASTNQTSMYLCASSQTGFIGGTEAFFGQGTRLTVV.

A single count supports this clone. The rearrangement joins TRBV5-6 to TRBJ2-7, with 10 bases aligning to TRBD1. There are 16 residues in the CDR3. Per the germline V gene, CDR1 is SGHDT and CDR2 is YYEEEE. Trimming cost V 1 base and J 12 bases; bases outside gene matches: 16. The CDR3 here is CASSLWGTGQGRLWYF. The CDR3 coding sequence is TGTGCCAGCAGCTTGTGGGGTACGGGACAGGGGAGGTTGTGGTACTTC.

This rearrangement joins TRBV7-2 to TRBJ2-1, with TRBD2 as a possible D gene (6 bases). The V end was cut by 6 bases, the J end by 0 bases, with 15 bases between. Germline V lookup: CDR1 SGHTA, CDR2 FQGNSA. CDR3 length: 16 amino acids. The CDR3 here is CASSYGSLSSYNEQFF. CDR3 nucleotide sequence: TGTGCCAGCAGTTACGGGAGCCTGAGCTCCTACAATGAGCAGTTCTTC.

The V and J genes are TRBV6-5 and TRBJ2-5, with TRBD2 as a possible D gene (6 bases). The CDR3 has 13 amino acids. CDR1 and CDR2 (germline): MNHEY, SVGAGI. The ends were cut back, 6 bases at V and 9 bases at J, with 17 bases in the middle. In DNA form, the CDR3 reads TGTGCCAGCAGCCCACCCGGGGGTTCCCCCCAGTACTTC. Its translation is CASSPPGGSPQYF.

This clone was observed a single time. The CDR3 protein is CASSESPAGGKEQFF. For the CDR3, the DNA is TGTGCCAGCAGTGAGAGCCCCGCCGGTGGGAAGGAGCAGTTCTTC. The chain couples TRBV6-1 to TRBJ2-1; no clear D. Trimming shortened V by 3 bases and J by 10 bases, and 19 bases separated the two germline ends. In germline, CDR1 is MNHNS, CDR2 SASEGT. There are 15 residues in the CDR3.

The V gene is TRBV28, the J gene TRBJ1-3, with TRBD1 matching 9 bases. The junction had 10 bases not matched to a gene; V was cut back by 7 bases and J by 3 bases. The CDR3 loop spans 16 amino acids. Germline V lookup: CDR1 MDHEN, CDR2 SYDVKM. The CDR3 DNA follows: TGTGCCAGCATGATAGGGACAGGGATAGTTGGAAACACCATATATTTT. Translated, it gives CASMIGTGIVGNTIYF.

The chain links TRBV9 to TRBJ2-1; maybe TRBD1 (5 bases). The V gene lost 0 bases and the J gene lost 3 bases, with 10 bases spanning the gap. CDR1 and CDR2 from the germline V gene are SGDLS and YYNGEE. The length of the CDR3 is 15 residues. The DNA for the CDR3 is TGTGCCAGCAGCGTAGGTGGGGCCCACTACAATGAGCAGTTCTTC. The encoded protein is CASSVGGAHYNEQFF.

The chain carries TRBV5-1 and TRBJ2-5, with D tentatively TRBD2 (6 bases). Trimming cost V 2 bases and J 4 bases, with 15 bases left between them. CDR3 length equals 15 residues. From germline, CDR1 is SGHRS and CDR2 YFSETQ. CDR3 in amino acids: CASSFESGTGETQYF. The CDR3 DNA follows: TGCGCCAGCAGCTTTGAATCCGGGACTGGAGAGACCCAGTACTTC.